These 5 T cell receptor beta chains were all obtained from the same sample, sequenced in a study of blood T cell repertoires in COVID-19. Produced via immunoSEQ multiplex PCR; TCRdb's table is partial and in-frame only. The sample has about 170,000 clones, roughly 70% seen once; the top ten hold around 3%. The sample was peripheral blood. These TCRs come from a woman older than 75 with acute or convalescent COVID-19.

This clone showed up just once. The chain employs TRBV6-5 and TRBJ2-7; no firm D call. Germline CDR1 and CDR2: MNHEY and SVGAGI. Trimming stripped 7 bases from V and 7 bases from J, with 14 bases between. CDR3 length equals 12 residues. The CDR3 is CASTTVPREQYF. CDR3 sequence (DNA): TGTGCCAGCACCACCGTTCCGCGGGAGCAGTACTTC.

The rearrangement joins TRBV5-1 to TRBJ2-5; 13 nucleotides agree with TRBD2. Unmatched junction bases numbered 7, after V lost 3 bases and J lost 5 bases. Germline V lookup: CDR1 SGHRS, CDR2 YFSETQ. The CDR3 contains 16 residues. CDR3: CASSSGTSGMEETQYF. The CDR3 coding sequence is TGCGCCAGCAGCTCCGGGACTAGCGGGATGGAGGAGACCCAGTACTTC.

This clone was detected only a few times. The chain uses TRBV7-9 and TRBJ2-3, with TRBD1 matching over 7 bases. Trimming cost V 5 bases and J 2 bases; bases outside gene matches: 4. The CDR3 length is 14 residues. Germline lookup yields CDR1 SEHNR and CDR2 FQNEAQ (reference sequence). CDR3: CASSAGQATDTQYF. CDR3 nucleotides: TGTGCCAGCAGCGCCGGACAGGCCACAGATACGCAGTATTTT.

In DNA, the CDR3 is TGTGCCAGCAGTCTTTGGACAGGGAATGGCTACACCTTC. It specifies CASSLWTGNGYTF. This chain joins TRBV27 and TRBJ1-2, with 8 positions matching TRBD1. CDR1 is MNHEY, CDR2 SMNVEV, per germline (reference sequence). J lost 6 bases, V lost 5 bases, and 5 bases had no gene match. There are 13 residues in the CDR3.

This clone was seen a single time. The chain uses TRBV18 and TRBJ2-4, with D perhaps matching TRBD1 (5 bases). V was pared by 2 bases and J by 11 bases, with 25 bases between. The CDR3 spans 17 residues. CDR1 is KGHSH, CDR2 LQKENI, per germline. The CDR3 is CASSPLMTGHSQGFQYF. CDR3 sequence (DNA): TGTGCCAGCTCACCATTGATGACCGGACACTCCCAGGGATTTCAGTACTTC.